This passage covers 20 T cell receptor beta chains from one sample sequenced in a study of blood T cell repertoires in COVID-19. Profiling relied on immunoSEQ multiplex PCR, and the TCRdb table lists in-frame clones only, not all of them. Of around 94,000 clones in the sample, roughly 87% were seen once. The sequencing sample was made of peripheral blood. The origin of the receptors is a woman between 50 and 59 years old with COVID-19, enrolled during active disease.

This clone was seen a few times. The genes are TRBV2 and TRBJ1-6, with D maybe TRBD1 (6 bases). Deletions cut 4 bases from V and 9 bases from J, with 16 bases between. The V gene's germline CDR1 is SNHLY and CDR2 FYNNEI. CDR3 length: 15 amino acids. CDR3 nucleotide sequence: TGTGCCAGCAGTGGATCATATCAGACAGGTTCACCCCTCCACTTT. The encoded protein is CASSGSYQTGSPLHF.

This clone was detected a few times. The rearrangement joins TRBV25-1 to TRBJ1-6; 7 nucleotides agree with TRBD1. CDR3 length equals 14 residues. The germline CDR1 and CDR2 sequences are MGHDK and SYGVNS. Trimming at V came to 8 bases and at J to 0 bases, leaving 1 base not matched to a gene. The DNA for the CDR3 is TGTGCCAGCCGGGACAGCTCCTATAATTCACCCCTCCACTTT. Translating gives CASRDSSYNSPLHF.

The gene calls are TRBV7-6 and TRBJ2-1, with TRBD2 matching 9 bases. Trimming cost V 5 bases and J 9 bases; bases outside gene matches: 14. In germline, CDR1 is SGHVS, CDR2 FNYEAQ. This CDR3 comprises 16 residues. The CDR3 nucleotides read TGTGCCAGCAGCGGCCGGGTGGTAGCGGGGGCCGGTGAGCAGTTCTTC. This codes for CASSGRVVAGAGEQFF.

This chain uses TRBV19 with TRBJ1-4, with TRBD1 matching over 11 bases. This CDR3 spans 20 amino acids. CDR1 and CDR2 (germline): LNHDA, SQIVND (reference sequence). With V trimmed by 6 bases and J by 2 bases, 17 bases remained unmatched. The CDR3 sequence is CASSNLLDRGLELTNEKLFF. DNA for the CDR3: TGTGCCAGTAGCAACCTCCTGGACAGGGGGCTTGAGTTGACTAATGAAAAACTGTTTTTT. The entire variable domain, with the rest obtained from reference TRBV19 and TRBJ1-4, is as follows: DGGITQSPKYLFRKEGQNVTLSCEQNLNHDAMYWYRQDPGQGLRLIYYSQIVNDFQKGDIAEGYSVSREKKESFPLTVTSAQKNPTAFYLCASSNLLDRGLELTNEKLFFGSGTQLSVL.

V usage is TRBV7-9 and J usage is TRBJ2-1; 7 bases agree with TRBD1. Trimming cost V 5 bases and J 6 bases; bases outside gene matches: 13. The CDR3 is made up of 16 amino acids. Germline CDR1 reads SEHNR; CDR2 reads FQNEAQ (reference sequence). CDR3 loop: CASSATGQSGSNEQFF. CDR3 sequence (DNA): TGTGCCAGCAGCGCGACGGGACAGTCTGGATCCAATGAGCAGTTCTTC.

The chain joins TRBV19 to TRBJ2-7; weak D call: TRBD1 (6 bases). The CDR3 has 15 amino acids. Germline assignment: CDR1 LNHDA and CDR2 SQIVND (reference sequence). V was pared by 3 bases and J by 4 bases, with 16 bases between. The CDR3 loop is CASSIGGRGTYEQYF. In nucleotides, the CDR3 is TGTGCCAGTAGTATTGGCGGCAGGGGTACGTACGAGCAGTACTTC.

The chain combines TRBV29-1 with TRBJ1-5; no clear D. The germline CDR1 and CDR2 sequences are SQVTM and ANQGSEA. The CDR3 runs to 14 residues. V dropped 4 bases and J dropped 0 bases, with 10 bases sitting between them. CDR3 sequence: CSVVSENSNQPQHF. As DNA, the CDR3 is TGCAGCGTTGTCTCCGAGAATAGCAATCAGCCCCAGCATTTT.

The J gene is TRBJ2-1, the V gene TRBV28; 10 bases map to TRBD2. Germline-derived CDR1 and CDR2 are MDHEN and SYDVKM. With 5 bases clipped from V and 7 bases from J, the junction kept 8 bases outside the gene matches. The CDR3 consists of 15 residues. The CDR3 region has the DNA TGTGCCAGCAGTAGCTCTAGCGGGGGAGCAAATGAGCAGTTCTTC. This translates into CASSSSSGGANEQFF. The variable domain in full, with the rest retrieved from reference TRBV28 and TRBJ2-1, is DVKVTQSSRYLVKRTGEKVFLECVQDMDHENMFWYRQDPGLGLRLIYFSYDVKMKEKGDIPEGYSVSREKKERFSLILESASTNQTSMYLCASSSSSGGANEQFFGPGTRLTVL.

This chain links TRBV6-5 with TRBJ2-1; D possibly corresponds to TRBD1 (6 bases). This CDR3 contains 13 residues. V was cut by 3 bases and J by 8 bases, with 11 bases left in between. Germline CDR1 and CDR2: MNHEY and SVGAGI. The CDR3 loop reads CASSYIQGYEQFF. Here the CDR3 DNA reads TGTGCCAGCAGTTATATACAGGGCTATGAGCAGTTCTTC.

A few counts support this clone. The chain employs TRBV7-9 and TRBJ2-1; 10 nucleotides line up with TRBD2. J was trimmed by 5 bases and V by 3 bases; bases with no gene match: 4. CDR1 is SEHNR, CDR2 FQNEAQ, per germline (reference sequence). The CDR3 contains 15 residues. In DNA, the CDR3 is TGTGCCAGCAGCTTTAGCGGGGGGAGCAACAATGAGCAGTTCTTC. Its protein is CASSFSGGSNNEQFF.

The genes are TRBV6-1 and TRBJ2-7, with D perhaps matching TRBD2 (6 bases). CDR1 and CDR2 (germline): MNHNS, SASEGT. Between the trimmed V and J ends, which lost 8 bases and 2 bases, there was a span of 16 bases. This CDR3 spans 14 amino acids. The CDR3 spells CASAAGSLPYEQYF. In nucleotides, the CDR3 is TGTGCCAGCGCCGCGGGGTCCCTCCCCTACGAGCAGTACTTC.

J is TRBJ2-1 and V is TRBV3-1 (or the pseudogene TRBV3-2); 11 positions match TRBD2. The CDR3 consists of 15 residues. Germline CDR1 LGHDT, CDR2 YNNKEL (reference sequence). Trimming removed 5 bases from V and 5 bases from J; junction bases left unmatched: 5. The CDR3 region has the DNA TGTGCCAGCAGCTCTACTAGCGGGGGTAACAATGAGCAGTTCTTC. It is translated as CASSSTSGGNNEQFF.

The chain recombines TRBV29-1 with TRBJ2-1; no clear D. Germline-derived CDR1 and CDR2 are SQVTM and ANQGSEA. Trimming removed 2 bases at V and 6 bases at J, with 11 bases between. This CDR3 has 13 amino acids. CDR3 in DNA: TGCAGCGTTGAAAGACTCACGGGCAATGAGCAGTTCTTC. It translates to CSVERLTGNEQFF.

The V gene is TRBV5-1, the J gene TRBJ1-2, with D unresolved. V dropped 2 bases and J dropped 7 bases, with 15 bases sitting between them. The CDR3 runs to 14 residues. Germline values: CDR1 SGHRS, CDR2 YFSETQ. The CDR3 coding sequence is TGCGCCAGCAGCTTAATGGAGGTTCGGGGTGGCTACACCTTC. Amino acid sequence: CASSLMEVRGGYTF.

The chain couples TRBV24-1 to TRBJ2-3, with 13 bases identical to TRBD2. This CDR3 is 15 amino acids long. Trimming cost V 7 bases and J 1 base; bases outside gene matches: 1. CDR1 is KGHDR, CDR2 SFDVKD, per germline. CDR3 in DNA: TGTGCCACCAGGGGGACTAGCGGGGGCACAGATACGCAGTATTTT. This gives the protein CATRGTSGGTDTQYF.

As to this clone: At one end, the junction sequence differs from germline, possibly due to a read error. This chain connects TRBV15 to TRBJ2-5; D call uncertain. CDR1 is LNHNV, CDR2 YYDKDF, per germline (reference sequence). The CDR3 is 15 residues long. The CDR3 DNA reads TGTGCCACCAGCAGAGATCTGGGCCACCAAGAAACCCAGTACTTC. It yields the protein CATSRDLGHQETQYF.

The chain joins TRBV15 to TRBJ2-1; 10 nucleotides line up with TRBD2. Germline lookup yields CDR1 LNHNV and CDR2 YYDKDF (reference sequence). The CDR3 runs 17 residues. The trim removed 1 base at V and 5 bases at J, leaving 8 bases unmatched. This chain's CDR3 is CATSRGGSGGANNEQFF. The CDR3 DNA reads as TGTGCCACCAGCAGAGGGGGCAGCGGGGGGGCGAACAATGAGCAGTTCTTC.

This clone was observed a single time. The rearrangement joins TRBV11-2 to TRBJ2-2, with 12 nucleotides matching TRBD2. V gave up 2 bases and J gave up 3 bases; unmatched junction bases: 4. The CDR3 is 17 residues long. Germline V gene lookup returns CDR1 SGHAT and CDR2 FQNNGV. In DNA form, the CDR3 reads TGTGCCAGCAGCTTACGACTAGCGGGGGCTTACACCGGGGAGCTGTTTTTT. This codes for CASSLRLAGAYTGELFF. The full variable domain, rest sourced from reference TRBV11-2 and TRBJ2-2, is EAGVAQSPRYKIIEKRQSVAFWCNPISGHATLYWYQQILGQGPKLLIQFQNNGVVDDSQLPKDRFSAERLKGVDSTLKIQPAKLEDSAVYLCASSLRLAGAYTGELFFGEGSRLTVL.

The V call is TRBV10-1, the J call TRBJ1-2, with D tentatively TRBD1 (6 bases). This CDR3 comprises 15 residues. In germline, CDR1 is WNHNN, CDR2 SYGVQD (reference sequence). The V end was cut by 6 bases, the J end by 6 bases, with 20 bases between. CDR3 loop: CASSPSRATGNGYTF. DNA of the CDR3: TGCGCCAGCAGCCCCTCAAGGGCTACAGGGAATGGCTACACCTTC.

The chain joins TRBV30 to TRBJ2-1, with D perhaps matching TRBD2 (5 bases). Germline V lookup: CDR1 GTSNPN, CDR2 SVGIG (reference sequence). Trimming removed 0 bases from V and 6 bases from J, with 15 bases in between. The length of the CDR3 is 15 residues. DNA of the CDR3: TGTGCCTGGAGTGTACGAGGGCTCTCGGGCAATGAGCAGTTCTTC. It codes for CAWSVRGLSGNEQFF. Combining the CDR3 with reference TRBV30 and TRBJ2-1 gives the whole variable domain SQTIHQWPATLVQPVGSPLSLECTVEGTSNPNLYWYRQAAGRGLQLLFYSVGIGQISSEVPQNLSASRPQDRQFILSSKKLLLSDSGFYLCAWSVRGLSGNEQFFGPGTRLTVL.